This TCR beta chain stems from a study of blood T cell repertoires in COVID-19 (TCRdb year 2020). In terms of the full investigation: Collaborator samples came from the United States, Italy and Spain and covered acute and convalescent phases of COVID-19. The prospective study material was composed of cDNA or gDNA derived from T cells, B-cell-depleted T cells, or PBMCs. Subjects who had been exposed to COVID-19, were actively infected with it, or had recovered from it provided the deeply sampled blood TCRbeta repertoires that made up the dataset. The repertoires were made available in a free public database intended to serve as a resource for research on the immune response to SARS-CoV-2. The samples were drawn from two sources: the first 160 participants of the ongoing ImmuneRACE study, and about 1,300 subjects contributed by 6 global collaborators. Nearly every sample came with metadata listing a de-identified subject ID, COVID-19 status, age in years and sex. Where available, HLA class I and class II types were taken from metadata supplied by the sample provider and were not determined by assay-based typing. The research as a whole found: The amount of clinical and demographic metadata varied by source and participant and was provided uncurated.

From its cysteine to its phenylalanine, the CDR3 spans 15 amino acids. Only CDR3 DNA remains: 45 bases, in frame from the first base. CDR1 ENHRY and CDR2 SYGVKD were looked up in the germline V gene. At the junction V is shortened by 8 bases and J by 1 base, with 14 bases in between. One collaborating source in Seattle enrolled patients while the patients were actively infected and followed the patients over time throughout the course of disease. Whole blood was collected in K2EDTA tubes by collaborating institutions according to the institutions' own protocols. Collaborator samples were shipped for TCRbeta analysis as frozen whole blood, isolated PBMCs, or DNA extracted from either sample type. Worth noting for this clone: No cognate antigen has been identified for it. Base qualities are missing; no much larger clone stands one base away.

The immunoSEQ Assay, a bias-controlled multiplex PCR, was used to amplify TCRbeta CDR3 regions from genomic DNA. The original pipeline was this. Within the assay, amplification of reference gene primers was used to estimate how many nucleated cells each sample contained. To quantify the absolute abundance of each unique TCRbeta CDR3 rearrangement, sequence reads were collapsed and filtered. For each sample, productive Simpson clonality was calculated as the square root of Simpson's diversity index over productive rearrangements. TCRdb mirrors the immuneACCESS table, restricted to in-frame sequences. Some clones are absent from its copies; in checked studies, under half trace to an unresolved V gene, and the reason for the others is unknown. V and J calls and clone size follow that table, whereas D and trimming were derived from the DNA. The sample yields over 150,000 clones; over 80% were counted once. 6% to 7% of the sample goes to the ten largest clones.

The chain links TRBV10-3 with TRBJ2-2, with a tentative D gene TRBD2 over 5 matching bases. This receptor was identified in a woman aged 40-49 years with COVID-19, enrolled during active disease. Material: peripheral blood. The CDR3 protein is CAIQGVAGNTGELFF. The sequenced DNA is TGTGCCATCCAAGGCGTGGCGGGGAACACCGGGGAGCTGTTTTTT.